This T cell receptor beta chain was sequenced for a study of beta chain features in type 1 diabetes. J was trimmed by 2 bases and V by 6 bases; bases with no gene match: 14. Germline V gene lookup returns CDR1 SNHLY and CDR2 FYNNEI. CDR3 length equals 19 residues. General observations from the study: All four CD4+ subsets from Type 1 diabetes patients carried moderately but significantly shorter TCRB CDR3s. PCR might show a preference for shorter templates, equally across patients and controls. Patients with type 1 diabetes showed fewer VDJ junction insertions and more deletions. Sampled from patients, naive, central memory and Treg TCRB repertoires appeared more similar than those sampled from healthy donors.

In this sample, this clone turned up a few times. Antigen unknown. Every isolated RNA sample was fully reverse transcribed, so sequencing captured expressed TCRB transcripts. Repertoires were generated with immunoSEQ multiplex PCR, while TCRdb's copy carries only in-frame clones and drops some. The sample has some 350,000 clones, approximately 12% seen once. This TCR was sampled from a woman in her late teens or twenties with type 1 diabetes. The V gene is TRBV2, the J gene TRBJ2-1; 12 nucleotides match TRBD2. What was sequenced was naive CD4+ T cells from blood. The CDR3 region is CASRRQFLAGGAPYNEQFF. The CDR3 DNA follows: TGTGCCAGCAGACGGCAATTCCTAGCGGGAGGGGCTCCCTACAATGAGCAGTTCTTC.